These 11 T cell receptor beta chains share one sample of origin, sequenced in a study of shared clonotypes between healthy human individuals (dated by TCRdb to between 2020 and 2021). CD8 naive samples were obtained by positive selection for CCR7 among CD45RO-negative cells, yielding a CD45RA+CCR7+ population from which TemRA cells were excluded. Receptors were amplified or captured by the immunoSEQ multiplex PCR assay. TCRdb retrieved this table from immuneACCESS and kept in-frame rearrangements only. Not all clones are present; in checked studies, unresolved V genes account for under half, and no reason is known for the remainder. The sample table holds about 580,000 clones, of which 98% were seen once. 0.3% of the sample belongs to the ten largest clones. Sequencing was carried out using naive CD8+ T cells sorted from blood. Interpreted using the paper, the cell subset or site label stands for: CD45RA+CCR7+. Receptors were obtained from a man aged 30 to 45 in good health.

V and J are TRBV28 and TRBJ2-7, with 7 nucleotides matching TRBD2. The V segment lost 5 bases and the J segment 5 bases; nucleotides outside the gene matches: 12. This CDR3 is 15 amino acids long. Germline assignment: CDR1 MDHEN and CDR2 SYDVKM. The CDR3 loop reads CASSTRLALVDEQYF. The CDR3 DNA sequence: TGTGCCAGCAGTACCCGACTAGCCTTGGTAGACGAGCAGTACTTC. Together with reference TRBV28 and TRBJ2-7, the CDR3 gives the full variable domain: DVKVTQSSRYLVKRTGEKVFLECVQDMDHENMFWYRQDPGLGLRLIYFSYDVKMKEKGDIPEGYSVSREKKERFSLILESASTNQTSMYLCASSTRLALVDEQYFGPGTRLTVT.

V is TRBV5-1 and J is TRBJ1-1, with 8 bases lining up with TRBD1. Germline loops: CDR1 SGHRS, CDR2 YFSETQ. J was trimmed by 7 bases and V by 5 bases; bases with no gene match: 16. This CDR3 has 16 amino acids. The CDR3 DNA reads TGCGCCAGCAGTTCCGGACAGGGACTCCGAACCGATGAAGCTTTCTTT. Protein product: CASSSGQGLRTDEAFF.

The chain couples TRBV27 to TRBJ2-1; 8 bases agree with TRBD2. Germline V gene sequence: CDR1 MNHEY, CDR2 SMNVEV (reference sequence). The CDR3 covers 15 residues. J gave up 5 bases and V 6 bases, and 9 bases lay outside the gene matches. Written as DNA, the CDR3 is TGTGCCAGCAGCTTCAGCGGGAGTGGGCACAATGAGCAGTTCTTC. Amino acids: CASSFSGSGHNEQFF.

This chain uses TRBV27 with TRBJ2-3; 7 nucleotides align to TRBD2. The CDR3 consists of 14 residues. Germline CDR1 and CDR2: MNHEY and SMNVEV (reference sequence). Trimming removed 6 bases from V and 2 bases from J; junction bases left unmatched: 5. The CDR3 sequence is CASRLALYTDTQYF. DNA of the CDR3: TGTGCCAGCAGACTAGCGTTATACACAGATACGCAGTATTTT.

CDR3 sequence (DNA): TGTGCCAGCAGCGCCTCCACTAGCGGGAGATTGGGCGAGCAGTACTTC. It is translated as CASSASTSGRLGEQYF. The chain combines TRBV7-9 with TRBJ2-7, with TRBD2 matching 11 bases. J was trimmed by 6 bases and V by 5 bases; bases with no gene match: 12. The CDR3 covers 16 residues. The V gene's germline CDR1 is SEHNR and CDR2 FQNEAQ (reference sequence).

The rearrangement links TRBV15 to TRBJ2-7; 11 bases match TRBD2. This CDR3 comprises 16 residues. CDR1 and CDR2 from the germline V gene are LNHNV and YYDKDF (reference sequence). Trimming cost V 1 base and J 7 bases; bases outside gene matches: 9. CDR3 protein: CATSRGTSGSYGEQYF. CDR3 DNA: TGTGCCACCAGCAGAGGCACTAGCGGGAGCTACGGGGAGCAGTACTTC.

This rearrangement joins TRBV28 to TRBJ2-2, with D unclear. Germline assignment: CDR1 MDHEN and CDR2 SYDVKM. This CDR3 has 17 amino acids. Trimming shortened V by 7 bases and J by 5 bases, and 23 bases separated the two germline ends. CDR3 sequence: CASKGPVKEKETGELFF. The CDR3 DNA reads TGTGCCAGCAAAGGGCCTGTGAAGGAGAAAGAGACCGGGGAGCTGTTTTTT. The full variable domain, its missing parts supplied by reference TRBV28 and TRBJ2-2, is DVKVTQSSRYLVKRTGEKVFLECVQDMDHENMFWYRQDPGLGLRLIYFSYDVKMKEKGDIPEGYSVSREKKERFSLILESASTNQTSMYLCASKGPVKEKETGELFFGEGSRLTVL.

This rearrangement joins TRBV29-1 to TRBJ2-5; 7 bases are shared with TRBD1. J was trimmed by 5 bases and V by 1 base; bases with no gene match: 10. This CDR3 is built from 15 residues. The germline gives CDR1 SQVTM, CDR2 ANQGSEA. Written as DNA, the CDR3 is TGCAGCGTTGAAGCTGACAGGGCGTTGTATGAGACCCAGTACTTC. Encoded protein: CSVEADRALYETQYF. The full variable domain, its missing parts supplied by reference TRBV29-1 and TRBJ2-5, is SAVISQKPSRDICQRGTSLTIQCQVDSQVTMMFWYRQQPGQSLTLIATANQGSEATYESGFVIDKFPISRPNLTFSTLTVSNMSPEDSSIYLCSVEADRALYETQYFGPGTRLLVL.

This chain connects TRBV27 to TRBJ1-5; D call uncertain. Trimming took 5 bases from V and 3 from J, leaving 14 bases between them. The germline V gene has CDR1 MNHEY and CDR2 SMNVEV (reference sequence). The CDR3 loop spans 15 amino acids. CDR3 loop: CASSPRTEYNQPQHF. The CDR3 nucleotides read TGTGCCAGCAGTCCAAGGACGGAATACAATCAGCCCCAGCATTTT.

The chain has TRBV7-8 and TRBJ2-7; no firm D call. Trimming removed 5 bases from V and 4 bases from J, with 12 bases in between. The CDR3 is 13 amino acids. Germline CDR1 reads SGHVS; CDR2 reads FQNEAQ. The CDR3 spells CASSPEDKYEQYF. CDR3 nucleotide sequence: TGTGCCAGCAGCCCAGAGGATAAATACGAGCAGTACTTC. Looking up the rest from reference TRBV7-8 and TRBJ2-7 gives the full variable domain: GAGVSQSPRYKVAKRGQDVALRCDPISGHVSLFWYQQALGQGPEFLTYFQNEAQLDKSGLPSDRFFAERPEGSVSTLKIQRTQQEDSAVYLCASSPEDKYEQYFGPGTRLTVT.

The rearrangement uses TRBV6-1 and TRBJ2-1; 9 bases are shared with TRBD1. V was pared by 4 bases and J by 5 bases, with 9 bases of the junction left unmatched. This CDR3 spans 16 amino acids. Germline values: CDR1 MNHNS, CDR2 SASEGT. CDR3 in DNA: TGTGCCAGCAGTGGATTTTGGGACAGGGCCAACAATGAGCAGTTCTTC. It specifies CASSGFWDRANNEQFF.